Each of the 19 T cell receptor beta chains below was sequenced from the same sample in a study of CXCR3-negative and CXCR3-positive naive CD8 T cells. General study points: TRB CDR3s were more hydrophobic in CXCR3-positive than in CXCR3-negative naive cells.

These receptors' targets are unknown. The study made its TRB cDNA libraries by 5' RACE, adding UMI labels. TCRdb reanalyzed the 5' RACE reads, giving one entry per CDR3 protein sequence and no DNA. The table lists roughly 93,000 distinct CDR3 sequences. The sequencing input was naive CXCR3+ CD8+ T cells from blood. Subset noted: CD45RO-CCR7+CD27+CD95- naive CD8+ T cells expressing CXCR3 (TNR3+). These receptors came from a human donor in good health. Some clones in this sample may be carry-over from other donors' samples.

This chain uses TRBV29-1 with TRBJ1-2; lacking DNA, the TRBD1 call made by TCRdb goes unchecked. The CDR3 is 15 amino acids. The germline gives CDR1 SQVTM, CDR2 ANQGSEA. The CDR3 here is CSVDRGFSEAYGYTF.

This chain connects TRBV9 to TRBJ2-7; TCRdb names TRBD2, which stays unverified in the absence of DNA. CDR3 length: 15 residues. Germline V gene sequence: CDR1 SGDLS, CDR2 YYNGEE. CDR3 loop: CASSVEAGDYYEQYF.

The V and J genes are TRBV29-1 and TRBJ2-1; TCRdb calls TRBD1, which cannot be checked without DNA. Per the germline V gene, CDR1 is SQVTM and CDR2 is ANQGSEA. The CDR3 length is 18 residues. The chain's CDR3 is CSVEDPGGGRVVYNEQFF.

The chain combines TRBV11-2 with TRBJ2-5; TCRdb's D gene call, TRBD2, goes unchecked for lack of DNA. Germline V CDR1 and CDR2: SGHAT, FQNNGV. The CDR3 runs to 16 residues. The CDR3 protein is CASRSPSGGSVQTQYF. The entire variable domain, with the rest obtained from reference TRBV11-2 and TRBJ2-5, is as follows: EAGVAQSPRYKIIEKRQSVAFWCNPISGHATLYWYQQILGQGPKLLIQFQNNGVVDDSQLPKDRFSAERLKGVDSTLKIQPAKLEDSAVYLCASRSPSGGSVQTQYFGPGTRLLVL.

This sequence joins TRBV15 and TRBJ2-1; TCRdb designates TRBD2, a call that cannot be tested without DNA. The germline V gene has CDR1 LNHNV and CDR2 YYDKDF (reference sequence). This CDR3 has 15 residues. This chain's CDR3 is CATRTSGGIYNEQFF.

This chain connects TRBV10-3 to TRBJ2-7. Germline V lookup: CDR1 ENHRY, CDR2 SYGVKD. CDR3 length: 12 residues. CDR3 protein: CAISESGVGWYF.

The chain joins TRBV12-3 or TRBV12-4 to TRBJ1-1. CDR3 length: 13 amino acids. The CDR3 protein is CASRPQTYTEAFF.

The chain combines TRBV14 with TRBJ2-7; TCRdb gives TRBD1 as the D gene, but with no DNA this cannot be confirmed. The CDR3 sequence is 15 residues long. Germline CDR1 and CDR2: SGHDN and FVKESK. CDR3 sequence reads: CASSQDLRDTYEQYF.

The chain uses TRBV5-1 and TRBJ2-7; TCRdb calls TRBD2, which cannot be checked without DNA. Germline lookup yields CDR1 SGHRS and CDR2 YFSETQ. This CDR3 region has 13 residues. CDR3 loop: CASRWPGEDEQYF. Full variable domain (missing parts from reference TRBV5-1 and TRBJ2-7): KAGVTQTPRYLIKTRGQQVTLSCSPISGHRSVSWYQQTPGQGLQFLFEYFSETQRNKGNFPGRFSGRQFSNSRSEMNVSTLELGDSALYLCASRWPGEDEQYFGPGTRLTVT.

This sequence joins TRBV20-1 and TRBJ1-2. CDR3 length: 15 residues. CDR1 is DFQATT, CDR2 SNEGSKA, per germline (reference sequence). CDR3 loop: CSAVRTDLSLYGYTF.

The chain carries TRBV10-3 and TRBJ1-2; TCRdb names TRBD1, which stays unverified in the absence of DNA. The CDR3 loop spans 13 amino acids. In germline, CDR1 is ENHRY, CDR2 SYGVKD. The CDR3 protein is CAISETGFRGYTF.

The rearrangement links TRBV20-1 to TRBJ2-3; TCRdb's D call, TRBD2, is unchecked because there is no DNA. The CDR3 covers 16 residues. Germline loops: CDR1 DFQATT, CDR2 SNEGSKA (reference sequence). The CDR3 is CSAIPSAGGRSDTQYF.

The chain employs TRBV12-3 or TRBV12-4 and TRBJ2-7; checking the TCRdb D call of TRBD1 is not possible without DNA. This CDR3 contains 15 residues. This CDR3 is CASREQGTPWWEQYF.

The chain links TRBV7-2 to TRBJ2-7. The CDR3 runs to 11 residues. Germline V lookup: CDR1 SGHTA, CDR2 FQGNSA. CDR3 sequence: CASSIVHEQYF.

This rearrangement joins TRBV3-1 to TRBJ2-3; TCRdb outputs TRBD2, but without DNA this stays unchecked. The CDR3 is 18 amino acids. Germline V gene lookup returns CDR1 LGHDT and CDR2 YNNKEL (reference sequence). The CDR3 loop reads CASSQVRLAGGSTDTQYF.

This chain links TRBV12-3 or TRBV12-4 with TRBJ1-4. This CDR3 has 14 residues. The CDR3 loop reads CASSLPGRSEKLFF.

The rearrangement uses TRBV14 and TRBJ2-3; TCRdb's D gene call, TRBD2, goes unchecked for lack of DNA. This CDR3 is 18 amino acids long. The germline V gene encodes CDR1 SGHDN and CDR2 FVKESK. The chain's CDR3 is CASSQFSSGGVFTDTQYF. The full variable domain, with the rest looked up from reference TRBV14 and TRBJ2-3, is EAGVTQFPSHSVIEKGQTVTLRCDPISGHDNLYWYRRVMGKEIKFLLHFVKESKQDESGMPNNRFLAERTGGTYSTLKVQPAELEDSGVYFCASSQFSSGGVFTDTQYFGPGTRLTVL.

The V gene is TRBV29-1, the J gene TRBJ1-5; TCRdb names TRBD1, which stays unverified in the absence of DNA. The CDR3 is 11 amino acids. Germline values: CDR1 SQVTM, CDR2 ANQGSEA. The CDR3 sequence: CSGVGRDFQHF.

The chain recombines TRBV5-4 with TRBJ2-7; TCRdb's D call, TRBD2, is unchecked because there is no DNA. Looked up from germline, CDR1 is SGHNT and CDR2 is YYREEE (reference sequence). CDR3 length: 13 amino acids. The CDR3 region is CASSLAGGDEQYF.